The T cell receptor (beta chain) described here comes from a study of cytomegalovirus exposure and HLA in healthy donors. Study results and caveats: An analysis that came later showed most CMV-associated TCR beta chains appearing HLA-restricted. Beyond CMV serostatus, there was no information to go on about immune exposure.

Turning to this clone: Its antigen is not known.

Primers for the PCR totalled 60 Vbeta and 13 Jbeta. Measured with immunoSEQ multiplex PCR; TCRdb has only the in-frame clones, and not every one. Here the sample spans about 180,000 clones, about three quarters being singletons. Germline CDR1 is GTSNPN and CDR2 is SVGIG (reference sequence). Deletions cut 1 base from V and 0 bases from J, with 4 bases between. The CDR3 runs to 13 residues. Material: PBMCs. The sequence was obtained from a middle-aged man in good health and CMV-seronegative. The V call is TRBV30, the J call TRBJ2-1, with D uncertain. Written as DNA, the CDR3 is TGTGCCTGGAGTGAGAGCTCCTACAATGAGCAGTTCTTC. Translated, it gives CAWSESSYNEQFF.